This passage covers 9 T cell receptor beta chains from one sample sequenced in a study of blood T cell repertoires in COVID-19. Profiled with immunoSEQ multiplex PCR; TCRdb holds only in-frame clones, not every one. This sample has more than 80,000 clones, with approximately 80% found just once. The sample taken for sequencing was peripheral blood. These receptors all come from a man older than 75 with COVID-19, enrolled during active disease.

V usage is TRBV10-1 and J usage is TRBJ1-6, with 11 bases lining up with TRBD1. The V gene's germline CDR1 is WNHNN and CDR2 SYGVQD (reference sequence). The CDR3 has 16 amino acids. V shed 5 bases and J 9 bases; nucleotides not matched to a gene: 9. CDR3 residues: CASSPGQGDGSSPLHF. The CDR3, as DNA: TGCGCCAGCAGTCCGGGACAGGGGGACGGTAGTTCACCCCTCCACTTT.

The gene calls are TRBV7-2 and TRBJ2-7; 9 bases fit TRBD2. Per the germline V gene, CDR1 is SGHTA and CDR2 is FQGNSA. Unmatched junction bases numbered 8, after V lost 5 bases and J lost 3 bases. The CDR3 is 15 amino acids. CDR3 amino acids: CASSRPGTSIYEQYF. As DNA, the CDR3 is TGTGCCAGCAGCCGTCCCGGGACTAGCATCTACGAGCAGTACTTC.

For the CDR3, the DNA is TGTGCCAGCGGTTCAACCGGGACTAGTCCAGATACGCAGTATTTT. Translating gives CASGSTGTSPDTQYF. V is TRBV6-5 and J is TRBJ2-3; 8 bases align to TRBD2. The CDR3 is 15 residues long. Germline loops: CDR1 MNHEY, CDR2 SVGAGI. Losses at the gene ends were 8 bases for V and 4 bases for J; bases not matched to a gene: 11.

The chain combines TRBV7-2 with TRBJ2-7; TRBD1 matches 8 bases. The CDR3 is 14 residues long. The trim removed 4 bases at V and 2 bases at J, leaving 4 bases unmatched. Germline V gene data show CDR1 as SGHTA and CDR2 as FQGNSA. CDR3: CASSSDRGPYEQYF. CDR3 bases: TGTGCCAGCAGCTCCGACAGGGGCCCCTACGAGCAGTACTTC.

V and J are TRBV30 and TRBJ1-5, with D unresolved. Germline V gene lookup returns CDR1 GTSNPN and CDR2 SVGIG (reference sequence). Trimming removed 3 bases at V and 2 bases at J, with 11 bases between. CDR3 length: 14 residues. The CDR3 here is CAWRSPFGNQPQHF. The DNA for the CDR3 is TGTGCCTGGAGGAGTCCTTTTGGCAATCAGCCCCAGCATTTT.

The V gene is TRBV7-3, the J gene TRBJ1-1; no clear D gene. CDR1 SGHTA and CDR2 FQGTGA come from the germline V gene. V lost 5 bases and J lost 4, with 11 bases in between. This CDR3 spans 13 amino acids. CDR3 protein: CASSPGGGTEAFF. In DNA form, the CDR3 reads TGTGCCAGCAGCCCAGGAGGCGGCACTGAAGCTTTCTTT.

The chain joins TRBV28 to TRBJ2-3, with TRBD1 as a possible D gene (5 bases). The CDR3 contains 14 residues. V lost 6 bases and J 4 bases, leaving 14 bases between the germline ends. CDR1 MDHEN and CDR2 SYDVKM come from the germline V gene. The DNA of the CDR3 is TGTGCCAGCAGGGCAGGACAAATCGCAGATACGCAGTATTTT. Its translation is CASRAGQIADTQYF.

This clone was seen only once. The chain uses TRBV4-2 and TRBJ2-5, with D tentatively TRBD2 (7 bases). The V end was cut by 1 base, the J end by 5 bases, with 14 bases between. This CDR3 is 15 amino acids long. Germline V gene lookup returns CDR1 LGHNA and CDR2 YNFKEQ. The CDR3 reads CASSQGVGGGETQYF. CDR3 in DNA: TGTGCCAGCAGCCAAGGGGTGGGAGGGGGTGAGACCCAGTACTTC.

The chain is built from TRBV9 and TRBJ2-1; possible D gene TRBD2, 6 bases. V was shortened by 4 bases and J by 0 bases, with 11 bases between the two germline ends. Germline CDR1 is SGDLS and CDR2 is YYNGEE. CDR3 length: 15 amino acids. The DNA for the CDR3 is TGTGCCAGCAGCCTTCTCGGGAGCTCCTACAATGAGCAGTTCTTC. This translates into CASSLLGSSYNEQFF.